This entry features one T cell receptor beta chain sequence. This clonotype was detected only once. Its specific antigen is unknown. No base-level quality is on record; no much larger clone is a single base apart. A solitary read yields weak support. Stable Graves' hyperthyroidism was defined as the absence of progression to ophthalmopathy over 18 months of follow-up. Hyperthyroidism patients were newly diagnosed, had a disease duration of under 2 months, and were aged 18 to 65 years. The study excluded patients with uncontrolled infections, other autoimmune diseases, pregnancy or lactation. Diagnoses were established on the basis of clinical symptoms, serum thyroxine and TRAb, thyroid ultrasound, and orbital computed tomography. Ficoll-Paque density gradient centrifugation was used to isolate PBMCs from around 9.1 ml of fresh peripheral blood. Total RNA was extracted with Trizol reagent, and quality was checked on an Agilent 2100 Bioanalyzer.

This sample stems from a study of T cells in Graves' hyperthyroidism and ophthalmopathy (dated by TCRdb to about 2019). Regarding the complete study: Peripheral blood was collected at initial diagnosis, before any treatment. To identify TCR V-J signatures that set the groups apart, the researchers used a discovery cohort of about a hundred patients, made up of roughly 45 with Graves' ophthalmopathy and 57 with stable Graves' hyperthyroidism. Whether ophthalmopathy could be predicted prospectively was tested in an independent validation cohort made up of 18 hyperthyroidism patients plus 17 patients who later progressed to ophthalmopathy. The roughly 100 discovery patients were randomly divided into training and test sets at a 7:3 ratio. The study also compared thyroid tissue and blood T-cell repertoires from roughly six Graves' hyperthyroidism patients. Following sampling, methimazole starting at 30 mg daily was given to hyperthyroidism patients, and high-dose intravenous methylprednisolone was given to ophthalmopathy patients. According to the paper, TCR Vbeta CDR3 sequencing was carried out on 135 peripheral blood samples, which came from 40 to 45 ophthalmopathy, around 74 hyperthyroidism and some 17 progressor patients. Beyond this particular receptor, the publication reports: In validation, progression to ophthalmopathy was predicted by the model with more than 65% sensitivity and 72% to 80% specificity, a median of approximately 6.5 months before onset. Most expanded thyroid clonotypes (frequency above 0.001) were also detected in blood, suggesting blood repertoires may reflect thyroid immune responses. A model built on a 13 V-J signature distinguished ophthalmopathy from stable hyperthyroidism, reaching around 87% sensitivity and around 81% specificity in cross-validation and 80%/75% in testing. Sample size was not statistically predetermined, and investigators were not blinded to group allocation.

The TCR beta CDR3 regions were amplified from RNA transcripts. The TCR CDR3 was subjected to a first round of RT-PCR using the HTBI primer set and the Qiagen OneStep RT-PCR kit. Libraries were constructed in a second round of multiplex PCR, after which size selection and purification were performed. Paired-end sequencing of the libraries was performed with 100 bp reads on an Illumina HiSeq2000. The original pipeline was this. SOAPnuke was used to process the raw data, throwing out any read that contained adapters or uncalled bases, had a mean Phred below 15, or lacked an exact constant-primer or identifier match. COPE v1.2.5 was used to merge the high-quality paired reads, and each unique nucleotide sequence was defined as a clonotype. Clonotypes were aligned to IMGT TRBV, TRBD and TRBJ reference segments using MiTCR v1.1. The analysis included only V-J combinations with a frequency above 0.0001, which together covered approximately 99% of the repertoires. A TCS score was defined as the ratio between F50 (clonal expansion) and ExV (chaos), using BLOSUM62-based TCRdist between CDR3 peptides within each V-J. Welch's t-statistics and random forest reduced just over 500 V-J features to 13, which were used in a naive Bayes classifier (R e1071). TCRdb passed the public sequencing reads through fastp at Q25 and MiXCR, retaining productive beta sequences. Entries that share a CDR3 protein sequence are merged under the most common genes and DNA. TCRdb assigned the V and J calls; the authors' analysis was not used. The sample has hundreds of thousands of distinct CDR3 sequences on record, 14% of them singletons. The biggest ten clones account for just under 25% of the sample.

This receptor was taken from a woman under 40 with Graves' hyperthyroidism. Input material: blood.

The CDR3 region: CASSSTSGSPYNEQFF. The nucleotide sequence reads TGTGCCAGCAGCAGTACTAGCGGGAGCCCCTACAATGAGCAGTTCTTC. The chain was built from TRBV7-4 and TRBJ2-1; the junction holds 11 bases that match TRBD2. For CDR1 and CDR2, the germline V gene lists SGHVT and SQSDAQ. V trim: 5 bases; J trim: 2 bases; unmatched bases: 5. From cysteine to phenylalanine, the CDR3 is 16 amino acids long. Just CDR3 DNA is preserved here, 48 bases in frame from base 1.